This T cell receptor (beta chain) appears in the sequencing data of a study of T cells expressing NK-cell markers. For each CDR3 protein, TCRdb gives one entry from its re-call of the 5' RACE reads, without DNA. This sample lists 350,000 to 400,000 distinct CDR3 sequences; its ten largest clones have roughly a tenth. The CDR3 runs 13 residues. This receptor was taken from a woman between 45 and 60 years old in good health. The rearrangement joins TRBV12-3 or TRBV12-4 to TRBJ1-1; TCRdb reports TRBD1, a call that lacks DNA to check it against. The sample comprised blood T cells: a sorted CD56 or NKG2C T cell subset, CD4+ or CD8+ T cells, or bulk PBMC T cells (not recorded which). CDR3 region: CASRDSNQGGAFF.